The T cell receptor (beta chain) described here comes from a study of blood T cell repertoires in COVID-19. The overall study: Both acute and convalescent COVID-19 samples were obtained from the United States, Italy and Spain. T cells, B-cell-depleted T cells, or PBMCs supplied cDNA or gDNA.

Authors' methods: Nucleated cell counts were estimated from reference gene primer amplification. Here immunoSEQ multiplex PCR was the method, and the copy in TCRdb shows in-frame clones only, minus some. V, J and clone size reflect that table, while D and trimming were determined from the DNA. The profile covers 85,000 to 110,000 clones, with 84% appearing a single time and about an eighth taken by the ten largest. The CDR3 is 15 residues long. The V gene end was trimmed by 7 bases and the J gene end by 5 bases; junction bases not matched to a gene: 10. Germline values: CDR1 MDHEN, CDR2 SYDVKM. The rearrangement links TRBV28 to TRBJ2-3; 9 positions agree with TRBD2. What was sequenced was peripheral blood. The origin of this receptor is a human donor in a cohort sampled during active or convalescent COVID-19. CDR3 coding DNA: TGTGCCAGCACGAGGGCTAGCGGGAATAAAGATACGCAGTATTTT. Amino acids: CASTRASGNKDTQYF.